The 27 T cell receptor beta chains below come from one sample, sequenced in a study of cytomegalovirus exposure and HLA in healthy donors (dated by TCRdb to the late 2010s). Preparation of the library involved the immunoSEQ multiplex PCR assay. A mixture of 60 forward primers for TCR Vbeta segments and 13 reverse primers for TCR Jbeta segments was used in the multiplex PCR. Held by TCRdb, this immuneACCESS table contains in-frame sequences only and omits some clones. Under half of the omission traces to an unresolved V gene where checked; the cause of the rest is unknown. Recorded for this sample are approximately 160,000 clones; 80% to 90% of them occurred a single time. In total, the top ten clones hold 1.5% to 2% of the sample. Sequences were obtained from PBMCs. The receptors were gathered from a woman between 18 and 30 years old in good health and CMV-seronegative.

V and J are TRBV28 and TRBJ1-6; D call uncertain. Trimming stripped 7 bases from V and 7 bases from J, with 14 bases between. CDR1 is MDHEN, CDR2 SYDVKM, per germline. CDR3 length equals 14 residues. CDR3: CASTRTFQNSPLHF. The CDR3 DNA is TGTGCCAGCACCCGGACTTTCCAGAATTCACCCCTCCACTTT.

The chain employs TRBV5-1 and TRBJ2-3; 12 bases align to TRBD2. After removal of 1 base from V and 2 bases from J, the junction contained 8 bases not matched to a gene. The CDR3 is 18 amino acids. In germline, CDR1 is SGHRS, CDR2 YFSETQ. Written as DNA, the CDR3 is TGCGCCAGCAGCTTGTCCGCTAGCGGGAGGGCCCCCACAGATACGCAGTATTTT. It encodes CASSLSASGRAPTDTQYF.

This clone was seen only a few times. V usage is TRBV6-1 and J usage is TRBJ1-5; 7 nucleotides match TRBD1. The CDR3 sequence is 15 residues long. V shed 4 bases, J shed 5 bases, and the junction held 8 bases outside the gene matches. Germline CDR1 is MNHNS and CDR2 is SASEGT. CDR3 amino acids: CASSATGTVDQPQHF. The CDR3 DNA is TGTGCCAGCAGTGCAACCGGGACAGTTGATCAGCCCCAGCATTTT.

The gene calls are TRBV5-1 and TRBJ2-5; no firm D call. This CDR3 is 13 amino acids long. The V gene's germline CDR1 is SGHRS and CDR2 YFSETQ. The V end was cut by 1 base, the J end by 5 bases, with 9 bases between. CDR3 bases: TGCGCCAGCAGCTTGACGACTGGTGAGACCCAGTACTTC. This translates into CASSLTTGETQYF. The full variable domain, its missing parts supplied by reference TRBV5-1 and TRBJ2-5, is KAGVTQTPRYLIKTRGQQVTLSCSPISGHRSVSWYQQTPGQGLQFLFEYFSETQRNKGNFPGRFSGRQFSNSRSEMNVSTLELGDSALYLCASSLTTGETQYFGPGTRLLVL.

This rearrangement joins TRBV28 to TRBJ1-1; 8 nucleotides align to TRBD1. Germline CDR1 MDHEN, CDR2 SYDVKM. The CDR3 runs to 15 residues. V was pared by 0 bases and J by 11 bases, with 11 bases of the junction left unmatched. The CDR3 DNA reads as TGTGCCAGCAGTTTATGGGGGGACAGGACCGTAGGGGCTTTCTTT. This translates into CASSLWGDRTVGAFF.

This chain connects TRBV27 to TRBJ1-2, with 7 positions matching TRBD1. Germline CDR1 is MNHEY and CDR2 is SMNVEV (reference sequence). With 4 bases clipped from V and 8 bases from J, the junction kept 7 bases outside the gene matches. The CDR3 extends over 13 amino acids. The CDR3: CASSSTGVGGYTF. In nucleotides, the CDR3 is TGTGCCAGCAGTTCAACAGGGGTAGGCGGCTACACCTTC.

CDR3 DNA: TGTGCCAGCAGTTCGCGGGCCAGCACCGGGGAGCTGTTTTTT. Translation gives CASSSRASTGELFF. This sequence joins TRBV27 and TRBJ2-2; D perhaps matches TRBD2 (5 bases). The CDR3 totals 14 residues. With 4 bases removed from V and 4 bases from J, the gap between germline ends came to 10 bases. Germline lookup yields CDR1 MNHEY and CDR2 SMNVEV (reference sequence).

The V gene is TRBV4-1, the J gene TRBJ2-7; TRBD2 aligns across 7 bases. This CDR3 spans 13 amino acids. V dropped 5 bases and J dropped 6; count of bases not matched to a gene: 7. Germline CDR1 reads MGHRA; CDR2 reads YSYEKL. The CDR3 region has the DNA TGCGCCAGCAGCGAAATAGCGGGCCTCGAGCAGTACTTC. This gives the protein CASSEIAGLEQYF.

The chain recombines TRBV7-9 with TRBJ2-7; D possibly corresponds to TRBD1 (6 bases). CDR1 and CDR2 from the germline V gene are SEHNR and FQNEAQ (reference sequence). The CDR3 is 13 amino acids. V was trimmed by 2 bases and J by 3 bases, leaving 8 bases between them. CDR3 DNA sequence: TGTGCCAGCAGCTTACGGGACATCTACGAGCAGTACTTC. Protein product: CASSLRDIYEQYF.

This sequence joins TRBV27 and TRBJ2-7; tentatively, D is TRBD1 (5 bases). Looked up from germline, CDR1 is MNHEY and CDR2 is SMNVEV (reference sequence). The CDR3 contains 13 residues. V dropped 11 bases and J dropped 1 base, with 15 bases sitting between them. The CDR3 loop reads CACGGAESYEQYF. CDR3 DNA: TGTGCCTGCGGTGGGGCAGAGTCCTACGAGCAGTACTTC.

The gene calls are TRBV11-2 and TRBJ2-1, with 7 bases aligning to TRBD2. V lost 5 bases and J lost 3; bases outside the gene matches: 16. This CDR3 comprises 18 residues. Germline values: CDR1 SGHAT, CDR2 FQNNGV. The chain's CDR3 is CASSPYPVGGVGYNEQFF. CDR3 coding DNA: TGTGCCAGCAGCCCATACCCCGTTGGGGGGGTCGGCTACAATGAGCAGTTCTTC.

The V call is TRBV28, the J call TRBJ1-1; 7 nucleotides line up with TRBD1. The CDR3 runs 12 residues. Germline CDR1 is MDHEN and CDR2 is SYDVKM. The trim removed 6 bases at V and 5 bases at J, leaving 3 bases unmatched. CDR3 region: CASRSQGTEAFF. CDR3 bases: TGTGCCAGCAGGTCACAGGGGACTGAAGCTTTCTTT.

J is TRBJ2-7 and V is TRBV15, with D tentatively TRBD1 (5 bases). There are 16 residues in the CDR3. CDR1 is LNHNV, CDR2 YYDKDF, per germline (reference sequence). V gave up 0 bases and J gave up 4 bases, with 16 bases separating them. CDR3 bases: TGTGCCACCAGCAGAGATAATGGGGTCAGGGCTTACGAGCAGTACTTC. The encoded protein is CATSRDNGVRAYEQYF.

DNA for the CDR3: TGTGCCAGCAGTGCTGGCGGGAGCTCCTACAATGAGCAGTTCTTC. It codes for CASSAGGSSYNEQFF. This chain joins TRBV27 and TRBJ2-1; 7 bases fit TRBD2. The CDR3 spans 15 residues. Trimming cost V 5 bases and J 0 bases; bases outside gene matches: 4. Germline V lookup: CDR1 MNHEY, CDR2 SMNVEV (reference sequence).

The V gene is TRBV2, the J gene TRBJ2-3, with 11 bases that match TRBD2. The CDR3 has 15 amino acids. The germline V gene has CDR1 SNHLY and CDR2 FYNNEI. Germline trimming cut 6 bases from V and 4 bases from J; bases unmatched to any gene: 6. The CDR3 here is CASRRLAGRSDTQYF. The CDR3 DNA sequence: TGTGCCAGCAGAAGACTAGCGGGGCGGTCAGATACGCAGTATTTT.

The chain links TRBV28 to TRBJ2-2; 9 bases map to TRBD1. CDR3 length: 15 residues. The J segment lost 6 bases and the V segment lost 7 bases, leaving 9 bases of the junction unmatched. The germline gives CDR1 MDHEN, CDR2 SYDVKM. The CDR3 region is CASTKGTGLPGELFF. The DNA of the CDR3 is TGTGCCAGCACCAAGGGGACAGGGCTACCCGGGGAGCTGTTTTTT.

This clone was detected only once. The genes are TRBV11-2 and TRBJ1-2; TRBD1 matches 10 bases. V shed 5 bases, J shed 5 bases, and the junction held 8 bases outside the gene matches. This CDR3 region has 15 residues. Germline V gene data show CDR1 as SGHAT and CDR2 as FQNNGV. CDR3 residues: CASSEGTGARYGYTF. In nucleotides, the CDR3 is TGTGCCAGCAGCGAGGGGACAGGGGCACGATATGGCTACACCTTC.

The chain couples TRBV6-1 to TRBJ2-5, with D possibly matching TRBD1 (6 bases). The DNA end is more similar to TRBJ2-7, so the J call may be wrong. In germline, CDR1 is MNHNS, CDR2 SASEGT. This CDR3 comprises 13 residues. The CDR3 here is CASRDRNSYEQYF. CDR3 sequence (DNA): TGTGCCAGCAGAGACAGGAACTCCTACGAGCAGTACTTC.

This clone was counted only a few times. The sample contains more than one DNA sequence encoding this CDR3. The CDR3 is CASSPGTGGYEQYF. The CDR3 DNA reads as TGTGCCAGCTCACCAGGGACAGGGGGCTACGAGCAGTACTTC. This rearrangement joins TRBV18 to TRBJ2-7, with 11 bases that match TRBD1. The ends lost 2 bases at V and 3 bases at J; junction bases unmatched: 0. Germline CDR1 is KGHSH and CDR2 is LQKENI. The CDR3 runs 14 residues. The full variable domain, its missing parts supplied by reference TRBV18 and TRBJ2-7, is NAGVMQNPRHLVRRRGQEARLRCSPMKGHSHVYWYRQLPEEGLKFMVYLQKENIIDESGMPKERFSAEFPKEGPSILRIQQVVRGDSAAYFCASSPGTGGYEQYFGPGTRLTVT.

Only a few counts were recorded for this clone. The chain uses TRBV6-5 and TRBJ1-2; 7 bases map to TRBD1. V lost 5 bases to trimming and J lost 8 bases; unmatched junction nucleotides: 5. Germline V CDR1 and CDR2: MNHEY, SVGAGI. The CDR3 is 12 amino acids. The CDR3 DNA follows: TGTGCCAGCAGTCTAGAGGGGGCCGGCTACACCTTC. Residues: CASSLEGAGYTF.

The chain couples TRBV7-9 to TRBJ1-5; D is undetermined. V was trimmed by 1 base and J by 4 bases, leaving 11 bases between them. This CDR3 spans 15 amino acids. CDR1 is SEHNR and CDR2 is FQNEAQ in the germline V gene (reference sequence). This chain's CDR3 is CASSLGAGVNQPQHF. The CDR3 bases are TGTGCCAGCAGCTTAGGGGCCGGGGTAAATCAGCCCCAGCATTTT.

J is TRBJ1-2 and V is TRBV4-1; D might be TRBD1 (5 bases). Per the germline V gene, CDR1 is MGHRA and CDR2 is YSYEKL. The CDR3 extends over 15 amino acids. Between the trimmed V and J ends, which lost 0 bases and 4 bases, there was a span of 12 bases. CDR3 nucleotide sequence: TGCGCCAGCAGCCAAGATATCAGGGATACCTATGGCTACACCTTC. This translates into CASSQDIRDTYGYTF.

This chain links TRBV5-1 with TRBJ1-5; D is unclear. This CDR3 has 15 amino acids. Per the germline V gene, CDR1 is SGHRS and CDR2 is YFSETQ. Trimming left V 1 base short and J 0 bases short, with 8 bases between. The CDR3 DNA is TGCGCCAGCAGCTTGTCTGTCGGTAGCAATCAGCCCCAGCATTTT. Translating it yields CASSLSVGSNQPQHF.

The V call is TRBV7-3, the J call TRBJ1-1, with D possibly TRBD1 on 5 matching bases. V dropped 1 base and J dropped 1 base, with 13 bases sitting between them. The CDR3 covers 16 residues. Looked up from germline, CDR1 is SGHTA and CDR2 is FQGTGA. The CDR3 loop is CASSLIPAGPNTEAFF. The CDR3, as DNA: TGTGCCAGCAGCTTAATTCCGGCAGGGCCGAACACTGAAGCTTTCTTT.

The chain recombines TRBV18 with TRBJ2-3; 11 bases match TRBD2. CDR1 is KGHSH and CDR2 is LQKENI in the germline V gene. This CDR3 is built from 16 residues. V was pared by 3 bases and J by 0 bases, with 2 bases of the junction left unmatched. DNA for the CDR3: TGTGCCAGCTCACCGGGGACTAGCGGTAGCACAGATACGCAGTATTTT. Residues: CASSPGTSGSTDTQYF.

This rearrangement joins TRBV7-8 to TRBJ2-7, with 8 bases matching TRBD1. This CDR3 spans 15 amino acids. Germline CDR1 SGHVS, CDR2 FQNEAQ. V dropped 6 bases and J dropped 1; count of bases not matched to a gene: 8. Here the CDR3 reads CASRPRTGLSYEQYF. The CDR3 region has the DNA TGTGCCAGCAGACCTCGGACAGGGTTGTCCTACGAGCAGTACTTC. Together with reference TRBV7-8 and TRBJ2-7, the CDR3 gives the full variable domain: GAGVSQSPRYKVAKRGQDVALRCDPISGHVSLFWYQQALGQGPEFLTYFQNEAQLDKSGLPSDRFFAERPEGSVSTLKIQRTQQEDSAVYLCASRPRTGLSYEQYFGPGTRLTVT.

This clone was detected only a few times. The CDR3 DNA is TGTGCCTGGAGTCGCCAGGGGGCTTCCTCCTACGAGCAGTACTTC. Amino acids: CAWSRQGASSYEQYF. The rearrangement links TRBV30 to TRBJ2-7, with 8 bases matching TRBD1. V shed 2 bases and J 0 bases; nucleotides not matched to a gene: 6. CDR1 is GTSNPN and CDR2 is SVGIG in the germline V gene (reference sequence). The CDR3 is made up of 15 amino acids.